This TCR beta chain is from a study of blood T cell repertoires in COVID-19. About the research overall: Whether acute or convalescent, the COVID-19 samples came from the United States, Italy and Spain. The cDNA or gDNA used as material had been derived from T cells, B-cell-depleted T cells, or PBMCs.

The CDR3 spans 14 residues. The V and J ends lost 1 base and 2 bases respectively, with 6 bases between them. In germline, CDR1 is MGHRA, CDR2 YSYEKL. Study processing details: By means of reference gene primer amplification, nucleated cell counts were estimated. Sequencing was performed with immunoSEQ multiplex PCR; in TCRdb, only in-frame clones are kept and a portion is missing. V and J calls and clone size come straight from that table; D and trimming were deduced from the DNA. The table has approximately 200,000 clones, more than 65% seen once. The V call is TRBV4-1, the J call TRBJ1-5, with D unclear. The sequenced material came from peripheral blood. This receptor was obtained from a woman aged 25 to 39 who had recovered from COVID-19. The CDR3 DNA follows: TGCGCCAGCAGCCAAGTGTTAGGCAATCAGCCCCAGCATTTT. Its protein is CASSQVLGNQPQHF.